A selection of T cell receptor beta chains follows, all from one sample in a study of OX40 agonist ivuxolimab in advanced cancers. Profiling relied on immunoSEQ multiplex PCR, and the TCRdb table lists in-frame clones only, not all of them. The sample lists under 90,000 clones; around 85% were seen once. The input for sequencing was CD4+ or CD8+ T cells sorted from blood, taken in a trial of the OX40 agonist ivuxolimab. All receptors come from an adult with an advanced solid tumor such as melanoma, head and neck, liver or kidney cancer. Each CDR3 is given with its conserved first and last residue. The D gene is left open where the match is weak. Expanded clones get a size class; other rows say once, few or many, or leave the size out.

clone_size: -
d_call: -
j_call: TRBJ1-1
v_call: TRBV27
cdr3_nt: TGTGCCAGCAGTTTCGCCCCCTGGGACACTGAAGCTTTCTTT
cdr3_aa: CASSFAPWDTEAFF

clone_size: -
d_call: -
j_call: TRBJ1-5
v_call: TRBV10-2
cdr3_nt: TGCGCCAGCAGTGACCGACAGTACCAGCCCCAGCATTTT
cdr3_aa: CASSDRQYQPQHF

clone_size: -
d_call: -
j_call: TRBJ1-1
v_call: TRBV6-5
cdr3_nt: TGTGCCAGCGCAGGGACGAGGACTGAAGCTTTCTTT
cdr3_aa: CASAGTRTEAFF

clone_size: few
d_call: -
j_call: TRBJ2-2
v_call: TRBV28
cdr3_nt: TGTGCCAGCAGCCCCAGTGGAGGCGGGGAGCTGTTTTTT
cdr3_aa: CASSPSGGGELFF

clone_size: once
d_call: -
j_call: TRBJ2-2
v_call: TRBV18
cdr3_nt: TGTGCCAGCTCACAAGGTCGAAACACCGGGGAGCTGTTTTTT
cdr3_aa: CASSQGRNTGELFF

clone_size: -
d_call: -
j_call: TRBJ1-2
v_call: TRBV11-2
cdr3_nt: TGTGCCAGCAGCCCCACGGCGAGAGGGACCCCCTATGGCTACACCTTC
cdr3_aa: CASSPTARGTPYGYTF

clone_size: -
d_call: -
j_call: TRBJ2-5
v_call: TRBV11-2
cdr3_nt: TGTGCCAGCAGCTTGGGCGGTTTGACGAAAAAGACCCAGTACTTC
cdr3_aa: CASSLGGLTKKTQYF

clone_size: -
d_call: -
j_call: TRBJ2-7
v_call: TRBV6-1
cdr3_nt: TGTGCCAGCAGTGATACAGGGTTCGAGCAGTACTTC
cdr3_aa: CASSDTGFEQYF

clone_size: once
d_call: -
j_call: TRBJ2-3
v_call: TRBV19
cdr3_nt: TGTGCCAGTAGTATAGATCCCCGGCCAGATACGCAGTATTTT
cdr3_aa: CASSIDPRPDTQYF

clone_size: once
d_call: -
j_call: TRBJ1-6
v_call: TRBV4-2
cdr3_nt: TGTGCCAGCAGCCGCTACTCCAGCTCCTATAATTCACCCCTCCACTTT
cdr3_aa: CASSRYSSSYNSPLHF

clone_size: few
d_call: -
j_call: TRBJ2-4
v_call: TRBV15
cdr3_nt: TGTGCCACCAGCAGAGATCTCGGGGGACTAAACATTCAGTACTTC
cdr3_aa: CATSRDLGGLNIQYF

clone_size: -
d_call: TRBD1
j_call: TRBJ2-5
v_call: TRBV18
cdr3_nt: TGTGCCAGCTCACCCAGGGACAGGGCCCAGCAAGAGACCCAGTACTTC
cdr3_aa: CASSPRDRAQQETQYF

clone_size: -
d_call: TRBD1
j_call: TRBJ2-7
v_call: TRBV7-9
cdr3_nt: TGTGCCAGCAGCGTTCGACAGGGGGCCACCTACGAGCAGTACTTC
cdr3_aa: CASSVRQGATYEQYF

clone_size: -
d_call: TRBD1
j_call: TRBJ1-5
v_call: TRBV18
cdr3_nt: TGTGCCAGCTCCCGGACAGGGTTGAGCAATCAGCCCCAGCATTTT
cdr3_aa: CASSRTGLSNQPQHF

clone_size: -
d_call: -
j_call: TRBJ1-1
v_call: TRBV19
cdr3_nt: TGTGCCAGTAGTATCCCGGGGATTAACACTGAAGCTTTCTTT
cdr3_aa: CASSIPGINTEAFF

clone_size: medium-sized
d_call: -
j_call: TRBJ1-2
v_call: TRBV2
cdr3_nt: TGTGCCAGCATGGCAGATAACTATGGCTACACCTTC
cdr3_aa: CASMADNYGYTF

clone_size: -
d_call: -
j_call: TRBJ1-4
v_call: TRBV27
cdr3_nt: TGTGCCAGCAGTTTCTCCTCAACTAATGAAAAACTGTTTTTT
cdr3_aa: CASSFSSTNEKLFF

clone_size: few
d_call: -
j_call: TRBJ1-1
v_call: TRBV2
cdr3_nt: TGTGCCAGCCGGGTCCTGATGAACACTGAAGCTTTCTTT
cdr3_aa: CASRVLMNTEAFF

clone_size: -
d_call: -
j_call: TRBJ2-2
v_call: TRBV6-1
cdr3_nt: TGTGCCAGCATTAGCTGGAACACCGGGGAGCTGTTTTTT
cdr3_aa: CASISWNTGELFF

clone_size: -
d_call: TRBD1
j_call: TRBJ2-4
v_call: TRBV5-4
cdr3_nt: TGTGCCAGCAGCCTCAGGGGGGCCAAAAACATTCAGTACTTC
cdr3_aa: CASSLRGAKNIQYF

clone_size: -
d_call: -
j_call: TRBJ2-5
v_call: TRBV7-7
cdr3_nt: TGTGCCAGCAGCGGGGGCGGGAAGGGGAAAGAGACCCAGTACTTC
cdr3_aa: CASSGGGKGKETQYF

clone_size: -
d_call: TRBD2
j_call: TRBJ2-5
v_call: TRBV19
cdr3_nt: TGTGCCAGTAGTATCGCGGGAGCGGAAGAGACCCAGTACTTC
cdr3_aa: CASSIAGAEETQYF

clone_size: -
d_call: -
j_call: TRBJ1-4
v_call: TRBV6-1
cdr3_nt: TGTGCCAGCAGTGGCGAGGTCAAGGGAAAACTGTTTTTT
cdr3_aa: CASSGEVKGKLFF

clone_size: -
d_call: -
j_call: TRBJ1-4
v_call: TRBV5-4
cdr3_nt: TGTGCCAGCAGCTCGGGTACAGGGCACGAAAAACTGTTTTTT
cdr3_aa: CASSSGTGHEKLFF

clone_size: -
d_call: TRBD2
j_call: TRBJ2-1
v_call: TRBV11-3
cdr3_nt: TGTGCCAGCAGCTTAGGGGGGACTAGCGCCCCCTACAATGAGCAGTTCTTC
cdr3_aa: CASSLGGTSAPYNEQFF

clone_size: -
d_call: TRBD1
j_call: TRBJ2-6
v_call: TRBV6-5
cdr3_nt: TGTGCCAGCAGTTACAGGGGGCCTGGGGCCAACGTCCTGACTTTC
cdr3_aa: CASSYRGPGANVLTF

clone_size: -
d_call: -
j_call: TRBJ1-1
v_call: TRBV27
cdr3_nt: TGTGCCAGCAGTTTAGAACAGGGACGAATGAACACTGAAGCTTTCTTT
cdr3_aa: CASSLEQGRMNTEAFF

clone_size: -
d_call: TRBD1
j_call: TRBJ2-2
v_call: TRBV7-3
cdr3_nt: TGTGCCAGCAGCCTCCCGAACTCGACTACCCGGGACAGGGGAGACACCGGGGAGCTGTTTTTT
cdr3_aa: CASSLPNSTTRDRGDTGELFF

clone_size: -
d_call: TRBD1
j_call: TRBJ1-5
v_call: TRBV19
cdr3_nt: TGTGCCAGTAGGGATATAGGACAGGGACCATATAGCAATCAGCCCCAGCATTTT
cdr3_aa: CASRDIGQGPYSNQPQHF

clone_size: -
d_call: -
j_call: TRBJ2-7
v_call: TRBV28
cdr3_nt: TGTGCCAGCGGAGGGGACGGCCGATACGAGCAGTACTTC
cdr3_aa: CASGGDGRYEQYF

clone_size: -
d_call: -
j_call: TRBJ1-2
v_call: TRBV28
cdr3_nt: TGTGCCAGCGCTAACATTAACTATGGCTACACCTTC
cdr3_aa: CASANINYGYTF

clone_size: once
d_call: -
j_call: TRBJ2-1
v_call: TRBV2
cdr3_nt: TGTGCCAGCAGGGCACGACAGGTTCTATCCTACAATGAGCAGTTCTTC
cdr3_aa: CASRARQVLSYNEQFF

clone_size: -
d_call: -
j_call: TRBJ2-7
v_call: TRBV11-1
cdr3_nt: TGTGCCAGCAGCTTTACAGGGACCACCTACGAGCAGTACTTC
cdr3_aa: CASSFTGTTYEQYF

clone_size: -
d_call: -
j_call: TRBJ1-6
v_call: TRBV7-2
cdr3_nt: TGTGCCAGCAGCTTAGGGGCCGGACATAATTCACCCCTCCACTTT
cdr3_aa: CASSLGAGHNSPLHF

clone_size: -
d_call: -
j_call: TRBJ2-7
v_call: TRBV7-2
cdr3_nt: TGTGCCAGCAGCTATGACGGACGACACCGAGAGCAGTACTTC
cdr3_aa: CASSYDGRHREQYF

clone_size: -
d_call: -
j_call: TRBJ2-7
v_call: TRBV11-2
cdr3_nt: TGTGCCAGCAGCGATAGCAGGGTATCCGAGCAGTACTTC
cdr3_aa: CASSDSRVSEQYF

clone_size: few
d_call: -
j_call: TRBJ1-2
v_call: TRBV7-3
cdr3_nt: TGTGCCAGCAGCTTACATCCGGGGCAAGGGGATGGCTACACCTTC
cdr3_aa: CASSLHPGQGDGYTF

clone_size: -
d_call: TRBD1
j_call: TRBJ2-5
v_call: TRBV19
cdr3_nt: TGTGCCAGTAGTACGTCGATTCCGGGACAGCAAGAGACCCAGTACTTC
cdr3_aa: CASSTSIPGQQETQYF

clone_size: -
d_call: -
j_call: TRBJ1-1
v_call: TRBV6-1
cdr3_nt: TGTGCCAGCAGTGTCCTCCGGGCAGGGGTGAACACTGAAGCTTTCTTT
cdr3_aa: CASSVLRAGVNTEAFF

clone_size: few
d_call: TRBD2
j_call: TRBJ2-3
v_call: TRBV5-4
cdr3_nt: TGTGCCAGCAGCCCCGGGACTAGCGTGGCCACAGGTACGCAGTATTTT
cdr3_aa: CASSPGTSVATGTQYF

clone_size: -
d_call: -
j_call: TRBJ2-1
v_call: TRBV7-2
cdr3_nt: TGTGCCAGCAGCTTAGAAGGTAGAGGTGAGCAGTTCTTC
cdr3_aa: CASSLEGRGEQFF

clone_size: -
d_call: -
j_call: TRBJ1-3
v_call: TRBV6-4
cdr3_nt: TGTGCCAGCAGTGAAAGGGGCTCTGGAAACACCATATATTTT
cdr3_aa: CASSERGSGNTIYF

clone_size: few
d_call: -
j_call: TRBJ1-1
v_call: TRBV20-1
cdr3_nt: TGCAGTGCTATGAAGGAGGTTGAAGCTTTCTTT
cdr3_aa: CSAMKEVEAFF

clone_size: -
d_call: -
j_call: TRBJ2-1
v_call: TRBV5-1
cdr3_nt: TGCGCCAGCAGCTTGGGGGAAAGCTCCTACAATGAGCAGTTCTTC
cdr3_aa: CASSLGESSYNEQFF

clone_size: -
d_call: -
j_call: TRBJ2-5
v_call: TRBV7-3
cdr3_nt: TGTGCCAGCAGCCCCAAGGCTCGGGAGACCCAGTACTTC
cdr3_aa: CASSPKARETQYF

clone_size: -
d_call: -
j_call: TRBJ1-5
v_call: TRBV7-8
cdr3_nt: TGTGCCAGCAGCTTAAGGACTCGACAAGGAGGGGGGCAGCCCCAGCATTTT
cdr3_aa: CASSLRTRQGGGQPQHF

clone_size: -
d_call: TRBD1
j_call: TRBJ1-1
v_call: TRBV5-1
cdr3_nt: TGCGCCAGCAGCCCACGCTCAGGGGGCATGAACACTGAAGCTTTCTTT
cdr3_aa: CASSPRSGGMNTEAFF

clone_size: -
d_call: -
j_call: TRBJ2-7
v_call: TRBV6-6
cdr3_nt: TGTGCCAGCAGTTACTCGGACAGAAACTACGAGCAGTACTTC
cdr3_aa: CASSYSDRNYEQYF

clone_size: -
d_call: TRBD1
j_call: TRBJ2-2
v_call: TRBV4-1
cdr3_nt: TGCGCCAGCAGCCTCGACAGGGTTCGGACCGGGGAGCTGTTTTTT
cdr3_aa: CASSLDRVRTGELFF

clone_size: -
d_call: TRBD1
j_call: TRBJ1-2
v_call: TRBV5-6
cdr3_nt: TGTGCCAGCAGCTCCGGACAGGCTCTCTATGGCTACACCTTC
cdr3_aa: CASSSGQALYGYTF

clone_size: -
d_call: TRBD1
j_call: TRBJ2-7
v_call: TRBV12-5
cdr3_nt: TGTGCTAGTGGTTTGGGAACCGGGACAGGGGATAAGCAGTACTTC
cdr3_aa: CASGLGTGTGDKQYF

clone_size: many
d_call: TRBD2
j_call: TRBJ2-7
v_call: TRBV4-1
cdr3_nt: TGCGCCAGCAGCCAAGATCTGGGGGGGGCCTACGAGCAGTACTTC
cdr3_aa: CASSQDLGGAYEQYF

clone_size: -
d_call: -
j_call: TRBJ2-7
v_call: TRBV28
cdr3_nt: TGTGCCAGCAGCCTCAGCGGACCCTACGAGCAGTACTTC
cdr3_aa: CASSLSGPYEQYF

clone_size: -
d_call: TRBD1
j_call: TRBJ2-7
v_call: TRBV18
cdr3_nt: TGTGCCAGCTCGCCCAGGGTCTCATCAACAGGGGGTTTAGGGTACGAGCAGTACTTC
cdr3_aa: CASSPRVSSTGGLGYEQYF

clone_size: -
d_call: TRBD1
j_call: TRBJ2-3
v_call: TRBV6-1
cdr3_nt: TGTGCCAGCAGTGAAAAAAGACAGGGGTCTATCACAGATACGCAGTATTTT
cdr3_aa: CASSEKRQGSITDTQYF

clone_size: -
d_call: -
j_call: TRBJ2-2
v_call: TRBV30
cdr3_nt: TGTGCCTGGGGGATAAAGCTCCTGAGAACCGGGGAGCTGTTTTTT
cdr3_aa: CAWGIKLLRTGELFF

clone_size: -
d_call: -
j_call: TRBJ1-4
v_call: TRBV2
cdr3_nt: TGTGCCAGCAGTGAGAGGCCTAATGAAAAACTGTTTTTT
cdr3_aa: CASSERPNEKLFF

clone_size: -
d_call: -
j_call: TRBJ2-2
v_call: TRBV7-8
cdr3_nt: TGTGCCAGCAGCCTATACGGGGAGCTGTTTTTT
cdr3_aa: CASSLYGELFF